Below, 26 T cell receptor beta chains from the same sample are listed, as sequenced in a study of cytomegalovirus exposure and HLA in healthy donors. The PCR was carried out with 60 Vbeta primers and 13 Jbeta primers. Sequencing used immunoSEQ multiplex PCR; TCRdb keeps in-frame clones, though not all of them. The sample yields about 110,000 clones, around three quarters seen once. The sequenced sample was PBMCs. These receptors originate from a woman in her late teens or twenties in good health and CMV-seropositive.

The chain links TRBV4-1 to TRBJ2-1; D is uncertain. The CDR3 length is 15 residues. Trimming took off 0 bases at V and 3 bases at J, with 9 bases between the two ends. Germline CDR1 is MGHRA and CDR2 is YSYEKL. For the CDR3, the DNA is TGCGCCAGCAGCCAAGACGGTCTAGTCTACAATGAGCAGTTCTTC. This encodes CASSQDGLVYNEQFF.

The chain recombines TRBV5-1 with TRBJ2-1, with TRBD2 identical over 8 bases. The CDR3 is 15 residues long. CDR1 and CDR2 (germline): SGHRS, YFSETQ. V was pared by 0 bases and J by 8 bases, with 7 bases of the junction left unmatched. In DNA, the CDR3 is TGCGCCAGCAGCTTGGAGGACGGGAGGGCGGATGAGCAGTTCTTC. Translated: CASSLEDGRADEQFF.

The CDR3 sequence is CASSPPSPDWRPYEQYF. CDR3 sequence (DNA): TGTGCCAGCAGCCCACCAAGCCCGGACTGGCGGCCCTACGAGCAGTACTTC. This chain joins TRBV7-9 and TRBJ2-7, with a tentative D call TRBD2 (5 bases). Trimming pared 5 bases from V and 2 bases from J, leaving 22 bases between. The germline gives CDR1 SEHNR, CDR2 FQNEAQ (reference sequence). This CDR3 region has 17 residues.

The V call is TRBV6-5, the J call TRBJ2-7, with 9 nucleotides matching TRBD2. This CDR3 is built from 13 residues. V was clipped by 10 bases and J by 2 bases; unmatched bases: 6. The germline V gene encodes CDR1 MNHEY and CDR2 SVGAGI. CDR3 in DNA: TGTGCCACCCAGCTAGCGGGGACCTACGAGCAGTACTTC. Protein product: CATQLAGTYEQYF.

The V and J genes are TRBV28 and TRBJ2-2; D gene unclear. The CDR3 has 12 amino acids. V lost 4 bases and J lost 3, with 3 bases in between. Germline assignment: CDR1 MDHEN and CDR2 SYDVKM. CDR3 sequence: CASSSDTGELFF. Written as DNA, the CDR3 is TGTGCCAGCAGTTCTGACACCGGGGAGCTGTTTTTT.

This rearrangement joins TRBV5-4 to TRBJ2-1, with 10 bases that match TRBD2. The junction had 4 bases not matched to a gene; V was cut back by 3 bases and J by 4 bases. This CDR3 spans 15 amino acids. Germline values: CDR1 SGHNT, CDR2 YYREEE (reference sequence). CDR3 DNA sequence: TGTGCCAGCAGCTGGACTAGCGGACCATACAATGAGCAGTTCTTC. Translating it yields CASSWTSGPYNEQFF.

This chain uses TRBV19 with TRBJ2-5; no clear D. The CDR3 contains 14 residues. V was clipped by 7 bases and J by 1 base, with 13 bases between them. Looked up from germline, CDR1 is LNHDA and CDR2 is SQIVND (reference sequence). CDR3 amino acids: CASKIAERQETQYF. CDR3 nucleotide sequence: TGTGCCAGTAAAATAGCAGAACGCCAAGAGACCCAGTACTTC.

The rearrangement joins TRBV7-9 to TRBJ1-2; 7 positions match TRBD1. CDR3 size: 14 residues. Trimming at V came to 2 bases and at J to 4 bases, leaving 4 bases not matched to a gene. Looked up from germline, CDR1 is SEHNR and CDR2 is FQNEAQ (reference sequence). CDR3: CASSLTGVGYGYTF. For the CDR3, the DNA is TGTGCCAGCAGCTTAACAGGGGTGGGCTATGGCTACACCTTC.

The CDR3 region is CASSYSRRDEQFF. The CDR3 DNA reads TGTGCCAGCAGTTACTCAAGGCGGGATGAGCAGTTCTTC. The V gene is TRBV6-6, the J gene TRBJ2-1; TRBD2 is a possible D gene (5 bases). V was clipped by 0 bases and J by 8 bases, with 8 bases between them. Germline V gives CDR1 MNHNY, CDR2 SVGAGI (reference sequence). The CDR3 spans 13 residues.

This clone was counted a single time. The rearrangement links TRBV7-9 to TRBJ2-7, with TRBD2 as a possible D gene (5 bases). The CDR3 contains 15 residues. CDR1 is SEHNR, CDR2 FQNEAQ, per germline (reference sequence). Deletions cut 5 bases from V and 0 bases from J, with 14 bases between. In nucleotides, the CDR3 is TGTGCCAGCAGCCCCCGGGGAGAGAGCTCCTACGAGCAGTACTTC. The encoded protein is CASSPRGESSYEQYF.

The chain links TRBV18 to TRBJ1-1, with 9 bases lining up with TRBD1. V dropped 4 bases and J dropped 3; count of bases not matched to a gene: 3. This CDR3 is built from 14 residues. Per the germline V gene, CDR1 is KGHSH and CDR2 is LQKENI. CDR3 nucleotide sequence: TGTGCCAGCTCACGGACAGGGGAACACACTGAAGCTTTCTTT. Protein sequence: CASSRTGEHTEAFF.

The rearrangement joins TRBV9 to TRBJ1-1; D gene unclear. CDR3 length: 15 residues. CDR1 is SGDLS and CDR2 is YYNGEE in the germline V gene. V lost 0 bases and J 5 bases, leaving 14 bases between the germline ends. The CDR3 sequence is CASSVVETPETEAFF. CDR3 sequence (DNA): TGTGCCAGCAGCGTAGTGGAGACCCCGGAAACTGAAGCTTTCTTT.

This chain connects TRBV7-9 to TRBJ2-1; TRBD1 agrees at 10 bases. V was clipped by 5 bases and J by 7 bases; unmatched bases: 11. CDR3 length: 16 residues. CDR1 and CDR2 from the germline V gene are SEHNR and FQNEAQ (reference sequence). CDR3 amino acids: CASSVRDRGLGNEQFF. As DNA, the CDR3 is TGTGCCAGCAGCGTCCGGGACAGGGGTCTGGGGAATGAGCAGTTCTTC.

The CDR3 is CASSFVGKGTSTSYEQYF. The CDR3, as DNA: TGTGCCAGCAGTTTCGTGGGTAAGGGGACTAGCACCAGCTACGAGCAGTACTTC. The V and J genes are TRBV28 and TRBJ2-7, with TRBD2 matching over 9 bases. V lost 3 bases and J lost 3; bases outside the gene matches: 15. Germline V gene lookup returns CDR1 MDHEN and CDR2 SYDVKM. The CDR3 extends over 18 amino acids.

The V and J genes are TRBV7-2 and TRBJ2-3; 8 bases fit TRBD2. V gave up 3 bases and J gave up 6 bases; unmatched junction bases: 11. CDR3 length: 16 amino acids. Germline-derived CDR1 and CDR2 are SGHTA and FQGNSA. Here the CDR3 DNA reads TGTGCCAGCAGCTTGGCCGCTCGGGGGGGGCCGGATACGCAGTATTTT. The encoded protein is CASSLAARGGPDTQYF.

The gene calls are TRBV27 and TRBJ1-1; TRBD1 might be the D (5 bases). Germline loops: CDR1 MNHEY, CDR2 SMNVEV (reference sequence). Trimming pared 6 bases from V and 1 base from J, leaving 6 bases between. The CDR3 has 12 residues. The DNA of the CDR3 is TGTGCCAGCAGGCAGGGGAACACTGAAGCTTTCTTT. It is translated as CASRQGNTEAFF.

The rearrangement joins TRBV5-4 to TRBJ1-4; D not resolved. The CDR3 covers 14 residues. The V end was cut by 0 bases, the J end by 4 bases, with 7 bases between. Germline CDR1 SGHNT, CDR2 YYREEE (reference sequence). The DNA of the CDR3 is TGTGCCAGCAGCTTGGGTCAGGTTAATGAAAAACTGTTTTTT. Protein sequence: CASSLGQVNEKLFF.

This chain joins TRBV4-1 and TRBJ2-5, with D possibly being TRBD1 (8 bases). The CDR3 runs to 15 residues. The germline V and J ends were trimmed by 4 bases and 2 bases, with 14 bases remaining between them. In germline, CDR1 is MGHRA, CDR2 YSYEKL. CDR3 sequence reads: CASSLNRGGQETQYF. The DNA for the CDR3 is TGCGCCAGCAGCCTCAACAGGGGGGGACAAGAGACCCAGTACTTC.

V is TRBV5-1 and J is TRBJ1-2; TRBD1 matches 7 bases. Trimming at V came to 4 bases and at J to 2 bases, leaving 8 bases not matched to a gene. This CDR3 contains 15 residues. The germline V gene has CDR1 SGHRS and CDR2 YFSETQ. CDR3 bases: TGCGCCAGCAGCACCGGACAGGTGGAAAACTATGGCTACACCTTC. Encoded protein: CASSTGQVENYGYTF.

This chain uses TRBV18 with TRBJ1-5; D gene ambiguous. From germline, CDR1 is KGHSH and CDR2 LQKENI. V gave up 1 base and J gave up 5 bases, with 12 bases separating them. The CDR3 has 15 amino acids. The CDR3 spells CASSPRYTFDQPQHF. As DNA, the CDR3 is TGTGCCAGCTCACCACGGTATACTTTTGATCAGCCCCAGCATTTT.

V and J are TRBV5-4 and TRBJ1-6, with D maybe TRBD1 (5 bases). The CDR3 has 18 residues. Germline-derived CDR1 and CDR2 are SGHNT and YYREEE (reference sequence). V was trimmed by 5 bases and J by 7 bases, leaving 25 bases between them. The DNA of the CDR3 is TGTGCCAGCAGTCCCGGGTTCCTGGGGGGTAGAAAAAATTCACCCCTCCACTTT. Translating it yields CASSPGFLGGRKNSPLHF.

The chain joins TRBV11-2 to TRBJ2-5; D is unclear. The germline V gene has CDR1 SGHAT and CDR2 FQNNGV. The CDR3 runs to 15 residues. Trimming left V 7 bases short and J 1 base short, with 16 bases between. The CDR3 nucleotides read TGTGCCAGCACCAAGGAGCCAACGACCCAAGAGACCCAGTACTTC. Amino acid sequence: CASTKEPTTQETQYF.

V gene TRBV2 combines with J gene TRBJ1-1; D ambiguous. This CDR3 comprises 13 residues. The germline gives CDR1 SNHLY, CDR2 FYNNEI. V was clipped by 7 bases and J by 1 base, with 10 bases between them. The CDR3 nucleotides read TGTGCCAGCATCCCCATGGCGAACACTGAAGCTTTCTTT. Translation: CASIPMANTEAFF.

The CDR3 coding sequence is TGTGCCAGCTCACCACGGGACAGAAATCCCTACGAGCAGTACTTC. Amino acid sequence: CASSPRDRNPYEQYF. The chain uses TRBV18 and TRBJ2-7; the match to TRBD1 covers 7 bases. V shed 1 base and J 2 bases; nucleotides not matched to a gene: 5. This CDR3 region has 15 residues. The germline CDR1 and CDR2 sequences are KGHSH and LQKENI. The whole variable domain, remainder taken from reference TRBV18 and TRBJ2-7, is NAGVMQNPRHLVRRRGQEARLRCSPMKGHSHVYWYRQLPEEGLKFMVYLQKENIIDESGMPKERFSAEFPKEGPSILRIQQVVRGDSAAYFCASSPRDRNPYEQYFGPGTRLTVT.

This clone showed up just once. J is TRBJ1-3 and V is TRBV7-8; TRBD1 matches at 9 bases. Per the germline V gene, CDR1 is SGHVS and CDR2 is FQNEAQ. Unmatched junction bases numbered 13, after V lost 3 bases and J lost 4 bases. CDR3 length: 18 residues. The CDR3: CASSFSIPGQGEGNTIYF. In nucleotides, the CDR3 is TGTGCCAGCAGCTTCAGCATCCCGGGACAGGGAGAAGGAAACACCATATATTTT. Full variable domain (remainder filled in from reference TRBV7-8 and TRBJ1-3): GAGVSQSPRYKVAKRGQDVALRCDPISGHVSLFWYQQALGQGPEFLTYFQNEAQLDKSGLPSDRFFAERPEGSVSTLKIQRTQQEDSAVYLCASSFSIPGQGEGNTIYFGEGSWLTVV.

This sequence joins TRBV1 and TRBJ2-1; the DNA was not compared with TRBD2, the D call given in the table. TRBV1 is classified as a pseudogene. The CDR3 is made up of 20 amino acids. The CDR3 sequence is CTSSLRTPQTSGPTGDEQFF. The DNA for the CDR3 is TGCACCAGCAGCCTTCGAACCCCCCAGACTAGCGGGCCGACCGGCGATGAGCAGTTCTTC.